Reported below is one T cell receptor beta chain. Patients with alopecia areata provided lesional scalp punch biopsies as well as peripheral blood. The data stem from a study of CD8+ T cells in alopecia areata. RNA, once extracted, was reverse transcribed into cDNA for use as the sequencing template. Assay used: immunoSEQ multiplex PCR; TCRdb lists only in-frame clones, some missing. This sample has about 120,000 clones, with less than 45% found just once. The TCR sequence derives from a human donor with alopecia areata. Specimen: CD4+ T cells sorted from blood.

The CDR3 DNA reads TGTGCCTGGAGTAATGGTCGAGGGCAGCGGGTAGCTTTCTTT. Translating it yields CAWSNGRGQRVAFF. The rearrangement uses TRBV30 and TRBJ1-1; no reliable D call. The V end lost 2 bases, the J end lost 10 bases, and 20 bases lay between the germline ends. Looked up from germline, CDR1 is GTSNPN and CDR2 is SVGIG (reference sequence). There are 14 residues in the CDR3. Full variable domain (remainder filled in from reference TRBV30 and TRBJ1-1): SQTIHQWPATLVQPVGSPLSLECTVEGTSNPNLYWYRQAAGRGLQLLFYSVGIGQISSEVPQNLSASRPQDRQFILSSKKLLLSDSGFYLCAWSNGRGQRVAFFGQGTRLTVV.